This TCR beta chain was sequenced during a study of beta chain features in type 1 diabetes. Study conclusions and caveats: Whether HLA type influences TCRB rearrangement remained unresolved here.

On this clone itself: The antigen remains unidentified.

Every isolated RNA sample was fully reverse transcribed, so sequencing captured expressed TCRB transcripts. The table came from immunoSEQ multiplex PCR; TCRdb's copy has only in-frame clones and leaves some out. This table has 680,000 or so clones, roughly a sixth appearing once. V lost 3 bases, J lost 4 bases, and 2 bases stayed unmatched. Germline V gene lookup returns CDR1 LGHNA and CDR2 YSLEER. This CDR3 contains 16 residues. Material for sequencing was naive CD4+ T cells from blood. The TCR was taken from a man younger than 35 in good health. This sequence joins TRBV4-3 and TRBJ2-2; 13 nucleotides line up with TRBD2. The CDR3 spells CASSQGLAGTTGELFF. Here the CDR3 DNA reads TGCGCCAGCAGCCAGGGACTAGCGGGAACCACCGGGGAGCTGTTTTTT.